The 26 T cell receptor beta chains reported below all come from one sample, sequenced in a study of early T cells in non-severe SARS-CoV-2 infection. From the 5' RACE reads, TCRdb called clonotypes with MiXCR, one entry per CDR3 protein. The data contain about 69,000 distinct CDR3 sequences, approximately 4.6% of them singletons. This material consisted of whole blood, taken at baseline. These receptors were collected from an adult who was a healthcare worker with PCR-confirmed SARS-CoV-2 infection or an uninfected control (not recorded which). The donor label of this sample is uncertain.

This clonotype was seen many times. V gene TRBV20-1 combines with J gene TRBJ1-1; 7 nucleotides align to TRBD1. Germline values: CDR1 DFQATT, CDR2 SNEGSKA (reference sequence). This CDR3 contains 12 residues. The V and J ends lost 6 bases and 4 bases, in that order; junction bases with no gene match: 5. This CDR3 is CSAHRTGTEAFF. CDR3 coding DNA: TGCAGTGCACATAGGACAGGCACTGAAGCTTTCTTT.

The table lists this clonotype with a few counts. The chain links TRBV7-6 to TRBJ2-1; 12 bases map to TRBD2. Germline CDR1 SGHVS, CDR2 FNYEAQ. V lost 6 bases, J lost 7 bases, and 10 bases stayed unmatched. The CDR3 is made up of 16 amino acids. The chain's CDR3 is CASRYTLAGGVNEQFF. CDR3 coding DNA: TGTGCCAGCAGATACACACTAGCGGGGGGCGTAAATGAGCAGTTCTTC.

The chain is built from TRBV20-1 and TRBJ2-7; D is uncertain. CDR1 and CDR2 from the germline V gene are DFQATT and SNEGSKA (reference sequence). The V end lost 7 bases, the J end lost 0 bases, and 7 bases lay between the germline ends. The CDR3 spans 11 residues. The CDR3 DNA is TGCAGTGGTGTTAGCTCCTACGAGCAGTACTTC. Its translation: CSGVSSYEQYF.

The table lists this clonotype with many counts. The rearrangement joins TRBV5-1 to TRBJ2-1; 14 bases agree with TRBD2. The CDR3 runs to 17 residues. CDR1 and CDR2 from the germline V gene are SGHRS and YFSETQ. The trim removed 2 bases at V and 4 bases at J, leaving 5 bases unmatched. In DNA, the CDR3 is TGCGCCAGCAGCTTTATGGGACTAGCGGGGGTTTACAATGAGCAGTTCTTC. Its protein is CASSFMGLAGVYNEQFF.

V and J are TRBV5-4 and TRBJ2-5; TRBD2 is a possible D gene (6 bases). Trimming removed 4 bases at V and 3 bases at J, with 10 bases between. Germline CDR1 is SGHNT and CDR2 is YYREEE (reference sequence). The CDR3 is 13 amino acids. The DNA for the CDR3 is TGTGCCAGCAGCATCATAGCGGAAGAGACCCAGTACTTC. Translation: CASSIIAEETQYF.

This clonotype was observed a handful of times. V and J are TRBV7-9 and TRBJ2-1; D may be TRBD1 (5 bases). Per the germline V gene, CDR1 is SEHNR and CDR2 is FQNEAQ (reference sequence). The CDR3 is 17 residues long. V was cut by 3 bases and J by 0 bases, with 15 bases left in between. The CDR3 region is CASSLWGRSSSYNEQFF. The CDR3 DNA is TGTGCCAGCAGCTTGTGGGGCCGATCAAGCTCCTACAATGAGCAGTTCTTC.

This clonotype was seen only a few times. The V and J genes are TRBV30 and TRBJ1-1, with TRBD1 matching 8 bases. Germline V gives CDR1 GTSNPN, CDR2 SVGIG (reference sequence). The CDR3 spans 14 residues. V shed 2 bases, J shed 1 base, and the junction held 3 bases outside the gene matches. CDR3 amino acids: CAWSPGTGNTEAFF. The CDR3, as DNA: TGTGCCTGGAGTCCCGGGACAGGGAACACTGAAGCTTTCTTT. The entire variable domain, with the rest obtained from reference TRBV30 and TRBJ1-1, is as follows: SQTIHQWPATLVQPVGSPLSLECTVEGTSNPNLYWYRQAAGRGLQLLFYSVGIGQISSEVPQNLSASRPQDRQFILSSKKLLLSDSGFYLCAWSPGTGNTEAFFGQGTRLTVV.

This chain joins TRBV28 and TRBJ2-7, with 11 nucleotides matching TRBD2. Losses at the gene ends were 6 bases for V and 3 bases for J; bases not matched to a gene: 10. Looked up from germline, CDR1 is MDHEN and CDR2 is SYDVKM. The CDR3 spans 16 residues. For the CDR3, the DNA is TGTGCCAGCAGCGTAGCGGGGGGGCCTTTGGTCTACGAGCAGTACTTC. Amino acids: CASSVAGGPLVYEQYF.

V usage is TRBV6-2 or TRBV6-3 and J usage is TRBJ1-2; the match to TRBD1 covers 7 bases. CDR1 MNHEY and CDR2 SVGEGT come from the germline V gene. The CDR3 consists of 16 residues. Unmatched junction bases numbered 12, after V lost 8 bases and J lost 0 bases. CDR3: CASSRKGTVPNYGYTF. CDR3 DNA sequence: TGTGCCAGCTCCCGAAAAGGGACAGTGCCTAACTATGGCTACACCTTC.

This clonotype occurred a few times. V usage is TRBV12-3 or TRBV12-4 and J usage is TRBJ2-2; 7 bases agree with TRBD1. V gave up 5 bases and J gave up 6 bases; unmatched junction bases: 3. This CDR3 has 13 amino acids. Written as DNA, the CDR3 is TGTGCCAGCAGTACGACAGGGTCCGGGGAGCTGTTTTTT. Amino acids: CASSTTGSGELFF.

In its sample, this clonotype was seen a few times. The chain combines TRBV7-2 with TRBJ2-1; D tentatively fits TRBD1 or TRBD2 (5 bases each). This CDR3 is built from 13 residues. Germline CDR1 is SGHTA and CDR2 is FQGNSA. Trimming left V 5 bases short and J 9 bases short, with 14 bases between. CDR3 nucleotides: TGTGCCAGCAGCCCACCCGGGGCGGGTGAGCAGTTCTTC. Its translation: CASSPPGAGEQFF.

The table lists this clonotype with many counts. V and J are TRBV27 and TRBJ2-3, with D maybe TRBD2 (6 bases). Germline CDR1 is MNHEY and CDR2 is SMNVEV (reference sequence). The length of the CDR3 is 13 residues. V dropped 4 bases and J dropped 4 bases, with 9 bases sitting between them. The CDR3 nucleotides are TGTGCCAGCAGTTGGGGACTTGCAGATACGCAGTATTTT. It encodes CASSWGLADTQYF.

This clonotype was detected a few times. The chain carries TRBV6-1 and TRBJ1-6; no clear D. The germline V gene encodes CDR1 MNHNS and CDR2 SASEGT. The CDR3 has 14 residues. Trimming pared 6 bases from V and 7 bases from J, leaving 13 bases between. CDR3 residues: CASSRTVGNSPLHF. The CDR3 region has the DNA TGTGCCAGCAGCCGGACGGTCGGAAATTCACCCCTCCACTTT.

This clonotype has at least ten counts. V usage is TRBV10-1 and J usage is TRBJ1-1; D not certain. The CDR3 length is 12 residues. From germline, CDR1 is WNHNN and CDR2 SYGVQD (reference sequence). Trimming left V 4 bases short and J 2 bases short, with 5 bases between. The CDR3: CASSGPNTEAFF. The CDR3 coding sequence is TGCGCCAGCAGTGGACCTAACACTGAAGCTTTCTTT.

In this sample, this clonotype turned up many times. This chain connects TRBV11-2 to TRBJ1-4; D uncertain. The germline V gene has CDR1 SGHAT and CDR2 FQNNGV. Trimming took 7 bases from V and 0 from J, leaving 9 bases between them. The CDR3 is 14 residues long. CDR3 sequence: CASTAVATNEKLFF. The CDR3 nucleotides read TGTGCCAGCACCGCGGTAGCAACTAATGAAAAACTGTTTTTT. The variable domain in full, completed from reference TRBV11-2 and TRBJ1-4, reads EAGVAQSPRYKIIEKRQSVAFWCNPISGHATLYWYQQILGQGPKLLIQFQNNGVVDDSQLPKDRFSAERLKGVDSTLKIQPAKLEDSAVYLCASTAVATNEKLFFGSGTQLSVL.

This clonotype was observed many times. The chain combines TRBV12-3 or TRBV12-4 with TRBJ1-4, with a tentative D call TRBD1 (6 bases). The V gene lost 6 bases and the J gene lost 8 bases, with 16 bases spanning the gap. The CDR3 sequence is 14 residues long. The CDR3 reads CASSVQGKKEKLFF. The DNA for the CDR3 is TGTGCCAGCAGCGTACAGGGAAAGAAGGAAAAACTGTTTTTT.

Concerning this clonotype: Germline is not matched at one junction end, which may reflect a read error. The chain carries TRBV5-1 and TRBJ2-5; a weak D match, TRBD2 (6 bases). The CDR3 is 14 amino acids. CDR1 is SGHRS, CDR2 YFSETQ, per germline. CDR3 sequence reads: CATSLGGESETQYF. CDR3 DNA sequence: TGCGCCACCAGCTTGGGCGGGGAGTCCGAGACCCAGTACTTC.

This clonotype came up many times. V gene TRBV5-4 combines with J gene TRBJ1-6, with D maybe TRBD1 (5 bases). V lost 0 bases to trimming and J lost 0 bases, with 10 bases between them. CDR3 size: 17 residues. Germline V CDR1 and CDR2: SGHNT, YYREEE (reference sequence). CDR3 residues: CASSLGQGSSYNSPLHF. CDR3 bases: TGTGCCAGCAGCTTGGGGCAGGGCAGCTCCTATAATTCACCCCTCCACTTT.

The DNA for the CDR3 is TGTGCCAGCAGTTTTGCGGACCTAGACGGGAATCAGCCCCAGCATTTT. Amino acid sequence: CASSFADLDGNQPQHF. The chain uses TRBV28 and TRBJ1-5; the D is unclear. Germline CDR1 and CDR2: MDHEN and SYDVKM. CDR3 length equals 16 residues. With 3 bases removed from V and 4 bases from J, the gap between germline ends came to 16 bases.

This clonotype was detected only a few times. V is TRBV4-2 and J is TRBJ1-2; D is perhaps TRBD1 (5 bases). The CDR3 contains 15 residues. Trimming took off 1 base at V and 4 bases at J, with 13 bases between the two ends. CDR1 and CDR2 (germline): LGHNA, YNFKEQ. CDR3 sequence reads: CASSQAPGPSYGYTF. For the CDR3, the DNA is TGTGCCAGCAGCCAAGCACCGGGGCCCTCCTATGGCTACACCTTC.

V gene TRBV3-1 combines with J gene TRBJ1-2; 10 nucleotides agree with TRBD1. CDR1 and CDR2 from the germline V gene are LGHDT and YNNKEL (reference sequence). The CDR3 is 15 amino acids. J gave up 3 bases and V 1 base, and 2 bases lay outside the gene matches. CDR3 region: CASSQGTGGYYGYTF. The DNA for the CDR3 is TGTGCCAGCAGCCAAGGGACAGGGGGATACTATGGCTACACCTTC. The full variable domain, rest sourced from reference TRBV3-1 and TRBJ1-2, is DTAVSQTPKYLVTQMGNDKSIKCEQNLGHDTMYWYKQDSKKFLKIMFSYNNKELIINETVPNRFSPKSPDKAHLNLHINSLELGDSAVYFCASSQGTGGYYGYTFGSGTRLTVV.

This clonotype was seen ten or more times. The chain has TRBV20-1 and TRBJ2-3; 9 nucleotides line up with TRBD2. Germline V gene lookup returns CDR1 DFQATT and CDR2 SNEGSKA (reference sequence). The CDR3 is 14 residues long. Trimming cost V 5 bases and J 1 base; bases outside gene matches: 4. The CDR3 loop reads CSAASGVGTDTQYF. CDR3 nucleotides: TGCAGTGCTGCTAGCGGGGTGGGCACAGATACGCAGTATTTT.

As for this clonotype: Mismatch with germline at one junction end may stem from a read error. The chain has TRBV5-6 and TRBJ1-1; no definite D call. Germline V gene data show CDR1 as SGHDT and CDR2 as YYEEEE. The CDR3 covers 13 residues. The CDR3: CANSLLGNTEAFF. The CDR3, as DNA: TGTGCCAACAGCTTGTTGGGGAACACTGAAGCTTTCTTT.

This clonotype was observed a few times. CDR3 nucleotide sequence: TGTGCCAGCAGCTTAGGAGTTTCGGAAGGGGATCAGCCCCAGCATTTT. Its protein product is CASSLGVSEGDQPQHF. V and J are TRBV7-9 and TRBJ1-5; perhaps TRBD1 as D (5 bases). In germline, CDR1 is SEHNR, CDR2 FQNEAQ (reference sequence). The CDR3 extends over 16 amino acids. V lost 1 base, J lost 5 bases, and 15 bases lay in between.

The DNA for the CDR3 is TGTGCCAGCAGCTTAAGCCGGGGGAGCTCCTACAATGAGCAGTTCTTC. Translation: CASSLSRGSSYNEQFF. The chain carries TRBV11-3 and TRBJ2-1; D possibly corresponds to TRBD2 (6 bases). The CDR3 covers 16 residues. Looked up from germline, CDR1 is SGHNT and CDR2 is YENEEA. V lost 2 bases and J 0 bases, leaving 11 bases between the germline ends.

The V gene is TRBV6-6, the J gene TRBJ1-6; 8 bases align to TRBD1. This CDR3 has 14 residues. Trimming took 6 bases from V and 7 from J; bases not matched to a gene: 5. Germline V gene sequence: CDR1 MNHNY, CDR2 SVGAGI (reference sequence). The CDR3 bases are TGTGCCAGCAGCAAGGGACAGGCGAATTCACCCCTCCACTTT. Its protein product is CASSKGQANSPLHF.